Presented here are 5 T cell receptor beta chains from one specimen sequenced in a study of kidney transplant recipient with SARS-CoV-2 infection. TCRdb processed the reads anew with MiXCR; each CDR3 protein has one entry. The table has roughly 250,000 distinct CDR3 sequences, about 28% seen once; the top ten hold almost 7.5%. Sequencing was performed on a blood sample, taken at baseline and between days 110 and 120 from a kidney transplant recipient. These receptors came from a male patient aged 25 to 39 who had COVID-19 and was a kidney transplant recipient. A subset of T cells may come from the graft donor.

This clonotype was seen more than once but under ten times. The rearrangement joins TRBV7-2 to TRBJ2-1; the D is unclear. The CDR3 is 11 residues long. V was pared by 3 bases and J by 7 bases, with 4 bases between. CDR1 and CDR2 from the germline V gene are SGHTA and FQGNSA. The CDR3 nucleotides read TGTGCCAGCAGCTTTATAAATGAGCAGTTCTTC. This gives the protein CASSFINEQFF.

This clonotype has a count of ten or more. DNA for the CDR3: TGCGCCAGCAGCTTGGTGGTAGCGGGAGATAACGAGCAGTACTTC. This gives the protein CASSLVVAGDNEQYF. The V call is TRBV5-1, the J call TRBJ2-7; 9 nucleotides match TRBD2. Per germline, CDR1 SGHRS and CDR2 YFSETQ. After removal of 0 bases from V and 5 bases from J, the junction contained 6 bases not matched to a gene. The CDR3 contains 15 residues.

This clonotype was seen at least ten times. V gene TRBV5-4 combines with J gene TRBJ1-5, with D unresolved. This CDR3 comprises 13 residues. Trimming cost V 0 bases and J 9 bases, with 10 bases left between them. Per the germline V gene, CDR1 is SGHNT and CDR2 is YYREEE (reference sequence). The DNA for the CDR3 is TGTGCCAGCAGCTTGGATAGGCACTGGCCCCAGCATTTT. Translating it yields CASSLDRHWPQHF.

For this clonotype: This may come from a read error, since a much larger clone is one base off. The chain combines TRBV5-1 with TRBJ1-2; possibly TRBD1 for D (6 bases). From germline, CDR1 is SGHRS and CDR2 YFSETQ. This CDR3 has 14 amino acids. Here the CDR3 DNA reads TGCGCCGGCAGCATCCGGGACACAAACTATGGCTACACCTTC. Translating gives CAGSIRDTNYGYTF.

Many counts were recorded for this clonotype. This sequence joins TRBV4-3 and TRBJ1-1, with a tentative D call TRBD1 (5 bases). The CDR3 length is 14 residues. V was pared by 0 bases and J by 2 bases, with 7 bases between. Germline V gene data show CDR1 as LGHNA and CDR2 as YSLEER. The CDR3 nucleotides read TGCGCCAGCAGCCAAGATCAGGGTAACACTGAAGCTTTCTTT. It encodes CASSQDQGNTEAFF.